These 14 T cell receptor beta chains were all obtained from the same sample, sequenced in a study of PD-1 blockade in classical Hodgkin lymphoma (dated by TCRdb to 2018 to 2020). The time point tag for this specimen amounts to: cycle 1 day 1 (C1D1), immediately before nivolumab initiation. All trial patients had relapsed after autologous stem cell transplantation, with cohorts A, B and C differing in prior brentuximab vedotin exposure. A Miltenyi CD4+ T cell isolation kit was used for magnetic negative selection to purify CD4+ T cells from thawed PBMCs. Library construction relied on the immunoSEQ multiplex PCR assay. TCRdb provides this immuneACCESS table in a form limited to in-frame rearrangements. Some clones are lacking; in checked studies, under half of them reflect an unresolved V gene, and why the rest are absent is not known. In all, the sample holds more than 9,500 clones, and around 85% of those were seen once. The ten largest clones add up to around 1.5% of the sample.

The sample in question was CD4+ T cells from blood, obtained at baseline. All receptors derive from a human donor with classical Hodgkin lymphoma.

The rearrangement links TRBV18 to TRBJ1-1; 8 nucleotides agree with TRBD1. Germline assignment: CDR1 KGHSH and CDR2 LQKENI. V shed 3 bases and J 3 bases; nucleotides not matched to a gene: 3. The CDR3 consists of 14 residues. CDR3 in DNA: TGTGCCAGCTCACCCGCGGGACAGGACACTGAAGCTTTCTTT. This sequence encodes CASSPAGQDTEAFF.

The chain employs TRBV6-5 and TRBJ1-1; D uncertain. Trimming pared 0 bases from V and 3 bases from J, leaving 5 bases between. The CDR3 totals 13 residues. Germline V gene sequence: CDR1 MNHEY, CDR2 SVGAGI. The CDR3 DNA follows: TGTGCCAGCAGTTACTCCCGAGACACTGAAGCTTTCTTT. Protein sequence: CASSYSRDTEAFF.

A single count supports this clone. The V gene is TRBV7-9, the J gene TRBJ2-5, with D perhaps TRBD1 (5 bases). Trimming took 3 bases from V and 1 from J, leaving 6 bases between them. There are 13 residues in the CDR3. Germline lookup yields CDR1 SEHNR and CDR2 FQNEAQ (reference sequence). CDR3 in amino acids: CASSFQGQETQYF. CDR3 nucleotides: TGTGCCAGCAGCTTTCAGGGCCAAGAGACCCAGTACTTC.

The chain uses TRBV13 and TRBJ1-3; 7 nucleotides line up with TRBD1. The ends lost 0 bases at V and 3 bases at J; junction bases unmatched: 5. Germline V gene sequence: CDR1 PRHDT, CDR2 FYEKMQ (reference sequence). CDR3 length equals 16 residues. CDR3 coding DNA: TGTGCCAGCAGCTTAGGTGGGACAGCGTATGGAAACACCATATATTTT. Amino acids: CASSLGGTAYGNTIYF. The variable domain in full, with the rest retrieved from reference TRBV13 and TRBJ1-3, is AAGVIQSPRHLIKEKRETATLKCYPIPRHDTVYWYQQGPGQDPQFLISFYEKMQSDKGSIPDRFSAQQFSDYHSELNMSSLELGDSALYFCASSLGGTAYGNTIYFGEGSWLTVV.

The genes are TRBV11-2 and TRBJ1-1; D possibly corresponds to TRBD1 (6 bases). The CDR3 is made up of 14 amino acids. In germline, CDR1 is SGHAT, CDR2 FQNNGV. V shed 6 bases and J shed 1 base, with 12 bases lying between them. CDR3 DNA sequence: TGTGCCAGCAGTGTACAGGGAGAGAACACTGAAGCTTTCTTT. This codes for CASSVQGENTEAFF.

A few counts support this clone. The chain is built from TRBV5-4 and TRBJ1-2, with 9 bases fitting TRBD1. Germline trimming cut 4 bases from V and 6 bases from J; bases unmatched to any gene: 4. The length of the CDR3 is 13 residues. Germline V gene lookup returns CDR1 SGHNT and CDR2 YYREEE (reference sequence). Here the CDR3 reads CASSLRTGDGYTF. The CDR3, as DNA: TGTGCCAGCAGCCTACGGACAGGGGATGGCTACACCTTC.

The chain is built from TRBV2 and TRBJ2-5; no clear D. CDR3 size: 11 residues. CDR1 and CDR2 from the germline V gene are SNHLY and FYNNEI. V was shortened by 6 bases and J by 5 bases, with 7 bases between the two germline ends. The CDR3, as DNA: TGTGCCAGCAGGATAGGGGAGACCCAGTACTTC. This translates into CASRIGETQYF.

J is TRBJ2-7 and V is TRBV29-1; D may be TRBD2 (6 bases). CDR1 is SQVTM and CDR2 is ANQGSEA in the germline V gene. Trimming cost V 0 bases and J 4 bases, with 10 bases left between them. This CDR3 has 13 amino acids. The CDR3 DNA reads TGCAGCGTTGAAGAAGGGAGGTCGTACGAGCAGTACTTC. As protein: CSVEEGRSYEQYF.

V and J are TRBV27 and TRBJ2-7; 8 bases line up with TRBD1. V dropped 3 bases and J dropped 0; count of bases not matched to a gene: 10. The CDR3 loop spans 17 amino acids. CDR1 is MNHEY, CDR2 SMNVEV, per germline (reference sequence). Here the CDR3 reads CASSFLGTGRSSYEQYF. Written as DNA, the CDR3 is TGTGCCAGCAGTTTTTTGGGGACAGGAAGGAGCTCCTACGAGCAGTACTTC.

The chain links TRBV5-1 to TRBJ2-4; the D gene is possibly TRBD2 (5 bases). Per the germline V gene, CDR1 is SGHRS and CDR2 is YFSETQ. The CDR3 contains 15 residues. V was clipped by 0 bases and J by 2 bases, with 9 bases between them. Here the CDR3 DNA reads TGCGCCAGCAGCTTGGGTACGGGGACCAAAAACATTCAGTACTTC. Translated: CASSLGTGTKNIQYF. Complete variable domain (other parts from reference TRBV5-1 and TRBJ2-4): KAGVTQTPRYLIKTRGQQVTLSCSPISGHRSVSWYQQTPGQGLQFLFEYFSETQRNKGNFPGRFSGRQFSNSRSEMNVSTLELGDSALYLCASSLGTGTKNIQYFGAGTRLSVL.

This chain links TRBV7-2 with TRBJ1-5; D perhaps matches TRBD1 (5 bases). V was shortened by 1 base and J by 7 bases, with 11 bases between the two germline ends. The CDR3 is 14 amino acids. The germline V gene encodes CDR1 SGHTA and CDR2 FQGNSA. CDR3 residues: CASSLVRGGQPQHF. CDR3 coding DNA: TGTGCCAGCAGCTTAGTAAGGGGTGGGCAGCCCCAGCATTTT.

The genes are TRBV4-2 and TRBJ2-7; 9 bases align to TRBD1. The CDR3 is 17 residues long. The trim removed 4 bases at V and 2 bases at J, leaving 12 bases unmatched. Germline lookup yields CDR1 LGHNA and CDR2 YNFKEQ. The CDR3 bases are TGTGCCAGCAGCCGGAATGTAGGGACAGGGAAAACCTACGAGCAGTACTTC. It specifies CASSRNVGTGKTYEQYF.

The chain links TRBV2 to TRBJ1-2, with D possibly TRBD1 on 5 matching bases. CDR1 SNHLY and CDR2 FYNNEI come from the germline V gene. Trimming stripped 1 base from V and 4 bases from J, with 13 bases between. The CDR3 contains 15 residues. As DNA, the CDR3 is TGTGCCAGCAGTGAAGTGGGACTTAAGGCCTATGGCTACACCTTC. This encodes CASSEVGLKAYGYTF. Full variable domain (missing parts from reference TRBV2 and TRBJ1-2): EPEVTQTPSHQVTQMGQEVILRCVPISNHLYFYWYRQILGQKVEFLVSFYNNEISEKSEIFDDQFSVERPDGSNFTLKIRSTKLEDSAMYFCASSEVGLKAYGYTFGSGTRLTVV.

J is TRBJ1-2 and V is TRBV6-5; D is ambiguous. Germline CDR1 is MNHEY and CDR2 is SVGAGI. The CDR3 runs 15 residues. Trimming stripped 5 bases from V and 4 bases from J, with 17 bases between. CDR3 bases: TGTGCCAGCAGTCCCCTTGGAGAGGCATTCTATGGCTACACCTTC. It yields the protein CASSPLGEAFYGYTF.